Listed below are T cell receptor beta chains from one sample, sequenced in a study of cytomegalovirus exposure and HLA in healthy donors. This table comes from immunoSEQ multiplex PCR, and its TCRdb copy is limited to in-frame clones, with some not included. The sample has approximately 50,000 clones. Sequenced material: PBMCs. These receptors were obtained from a male donor in good health and CMV-seronegative. Both conserved end residues are part of each CDR3. The D gene is left open where the match is weak.

J	V	D	CDR3	DNA
TRBJ1-1	TRBV7-2	-	CASSATVNTEAFF	TGTGCCAGCAGCGCAACAGTTAACACTGAAGCTTTCTTT
TRBJ1-1	TRBV27	-	CASSLIRNTEAFF	TGTGCCAGCAGTTTAATTAGAAACACTGAAGCTTTCTTT
TRBJ1-5	TRBV15	TRBD1	CATSIQGAGQPQHF	TGTGCCACCAGCATACAGGGGGCCGGTCAGCCCCAGCATTTT
TRBJ2-6	TRBV19	TRBD2	CASSRRGAGANVLTF	TGTGCCAGTAGCCGGCGGGGGGCTGGGGCCAACGTCCTGACTTTC
TRBJ1-4	TRBV9	TRBD1	CASSDRPGQGFEKLFF	TGTGCCAGCAGCGATCGACCGGGACAGGGCTTCGAAAAACTGTTTTTT
TRBJ1-1	TRBV5-1	TRBD1	CASSLAGTGGDTEAFF	TGCGCCAGCAGCTTGGCGGGGACAGGGGGCGATACTGAAGCTTTCTTT
TRBJ2-7	TRBV7-9	TRBD1	CASAPPTGTGYEQYF	TGTGCCAGCGCGCCCCCGACAGGGACGGGCTACGAGCAGTACTTC
TRBJ1-6	TRBV9	TRBD1	CASSTLQGRLGIGALHF	TGTGCCAGCAGCACCTTACAGGGGAGGCTAGGTATTGGAGCCCTCCACTTT
TRBJ2-1	TRBV7-2	-	CASSRELNEQFF	TGTGCCAGCAGTCGCGAATTGAATGAGCAGTTCTTC
TRBJ1-1	TRBV19	TRBD1	CASSGQTGLNTEAFF	TGTGCCAGTAGTGGGCAGACAGGGTTGAACACTGAAGCTTTCTTT
TRBJ1-2	TRBV6-6	-	CASSPGGGNGYTF	TGTGCCAGCAGTCCCGGAGGAGGGAATGGCTACACCTTC
TRBJ2-7	TRBV10-3	TRBD2	CAIRLTGGLKYEQYF	TGTGCCATCAGGCTCACGGGGGGACTGAAATACGAGCAGTACTTC
TRBJ2-3	TRBV9	TRBD2	CASSGGLRAGPVDTQYF	TGTGCCAGCAGCGGGGGACTACGGGCGGGGCCCGTAGATACGCAGTATTTT
TRBJ2-3	TRBV5-1	TRBD2	CASSPGLAGDTDTQYF	TGCGCCAGCAGCCCGGGACTAGCGGGGGACACAGATACGCAGTATTTT
TRBJ1-2	TRBV4-3	-	CASSPDDRVYGYTF	TGCGCCAGCAGCCCCGATGACAGAGTCTATGGCTACACCTTC
TRBJ2-7	TRBV5-1	TRBD1	CASSNGWTGGSYEQYF	TGCGCCAGCTCCAACGGTTGGACAGGTGGCTCCTACGAGCAGTACTTC
TRBJ1-6	TRBV4-1	TRBD1	CASSQADRDNSPLHF	TGCGCCAGCAGCCAAGCCGACAGGGATAATTCACCCCTCCACTTT
TRBJ2-3	TRBV19	TRBD2	CASSIGGGMVAGVTDTQYF	TGTGCCAGTAGTATAGGAGGGGGGATGGTAGCGGGGGTCACAGATACGCAGTATTTT
TRBJ1-1	TRBV25-1	-	CASSDTRVAFF	TGTGCCAGCTCTGACACCCGAGTCGCTTTCTTT
TRBJ2-5	TRBV9	TRBD1	CASSVGGGASETQYF	TGTGCCAGCAGCGTAGGAGGGGGCGCGTCAGAGACCCAGTACTTC
TRBJ1-2	TRBV9	-	CASSVFRGSGGYTF	TGTGCCAGCAGCGTGTTCAGGGGTTCAGGAGGCTACACCTTC
TRBJ2-5	TRBV4-3	-	CASSQVANSGETQYF	TGCGCCAGCAGCCAAGTGGCGAATTCCGGGGAGACCCAGTACTTC
TRBJ1-1	TRBV5-1	-	CASSSPSGTYTEAFF	TGCGCCAGCAGCTCCCCCTCCGGGACTTACACTGAAGCTTTCTTT
TRBJ2-3	TRBV19	-	CASERAQGATQYF	TGTGCCAGCGAGAGGGCACAGGGAGCGACGCAGTATTTT
TRBJ1-2	TRBV5-1	TRBD1	CASSPRGTGGGYGYTF	TGCGCCAGCAGCCCTCGGGGGACAGGGGGCGGGTATGGCTACACCTTC
TRBJ2-3	TRBV4-3	TRBD1	CASRPTGRTDTQYF	TGCGCCAGCAGACCGACAGGGCGCACAGATACGCAGTATTTT
TRBJ2-7	TRBV30	TRBD2	CAWKRGAGEQYF	TGTGCCTGGAAGCGGGGAGCGGGCGAGCAGTACTTC
TRBJ1-1	TRBV6-1	-	CASPRAGTITEAFF	TGTGCCAGCCCGCGAGCGGGGACTATCACTGAAGCTTTCTTT
TRBJ1-5	TRBV6-6	-	CASSYSEYSNQPQHF	TGTGCCAGCAGTTACTCAGAGTATAGCAATCAGCCCCAGCATTTT
TRBJ2-5	TRBV7-6	-	CASSLVLSQETQYF	TGTGCCAGCAGCTTAGTTCTAAGTCAAGAGACCCAGTACTTC
TRBJ2-7	TRBV7-9	TRBD2	CASSQSPGLAGGFSEQYF	TGTGCCAGCAGCCAATCACCGGGACTAGCGGGGGGGTTCTCCGAGCAGTACTTC
TRBJ1-2	TRBV9	TRBD1	CASSGTGYGYTF	TGTGCCAGCAGCGGGACAGGCTATGGCTACACCTTC
TRBJ2-5	TRBV30	TRBD2	CAWSELAGPQETQYF	TGTGCCTGGAGTGAACTAGCGGGGCCTCAAGAGACCCAGTACTTC
TRBJ2-7	TRBV4-1	TRBD1	CASSQGLQGVEQYF	TGCGCCAGCAGCCAAGGGTTGCAGGGGGTCGAGCAGTACTTC
TRBJ1-2	TRBV27	-	CASSNQGLGYTF	TGTGCCAGCAGTAATCAGGGCCTTGGCTACACCTTC
TRBJ1-1	TRBV6-5	-	CASSRTANTEAFF	TGTGCCAGCAGTCGGACAGCGAACACTGAAGCTTTCTTT
TRBJ1-1	TRBV18	TRBD1	CASSPTGDVSTEAFF	TGTGCCAGCTCGCCTACAGGGGATGTATCCACTGAAGCTTTCTTT
TRBJ1-2	TRBV9	-	CASSAVNYGYTF	TGTGCCAGCAGCGCAGTGAACTATGGCTACACCTTC
TRBJ1-5	TRBV6-5	-	CASSYGQGDGQPQHF	TGTGCCAGCAGTTATGGTCAGGGTGACGGTCAGCCCCAGCATTTT